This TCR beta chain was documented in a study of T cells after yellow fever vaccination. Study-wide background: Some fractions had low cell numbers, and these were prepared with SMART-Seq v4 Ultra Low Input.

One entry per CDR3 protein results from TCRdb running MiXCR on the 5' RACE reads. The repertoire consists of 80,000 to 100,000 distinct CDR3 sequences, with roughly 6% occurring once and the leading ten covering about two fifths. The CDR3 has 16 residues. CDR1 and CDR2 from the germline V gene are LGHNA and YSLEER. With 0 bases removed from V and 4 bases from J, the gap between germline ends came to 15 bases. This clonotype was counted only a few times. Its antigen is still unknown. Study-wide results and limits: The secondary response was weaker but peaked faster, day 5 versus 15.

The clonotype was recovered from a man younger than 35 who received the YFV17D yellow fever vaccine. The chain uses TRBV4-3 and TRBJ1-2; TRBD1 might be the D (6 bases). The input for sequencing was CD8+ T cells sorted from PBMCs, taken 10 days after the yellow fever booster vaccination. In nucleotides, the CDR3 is TGCGCCAGCAGCCAAGATCGAGGGGGGGCCGTCTATGGCTACACCTTC. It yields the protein CASSQDRGGAVYGYTF.